Listed below are T cell receptor beta chains from one sample, sequenced in a study of T cell responses to AZD1222 COVID-19 vaccine. Sequenced by immunoSEQ multiplex PCR; TCRdb stores in-frame clones only, minus some. Of more than 80,000 clones in the sample, 92% are singletons; the top ten hold roughly 3.1%. Sequenced here: peripheral blood, sampled 28 days after the second AZD1222 dose. The receptors were sampled from an adult who received the AZD1222 COVID-19 vaccine. The CDR3 runs from the conserved cysteine through the conserved F or W. Fields, in order: clone size, V gene, D gene, J gene, CDR3 protein, CDR3 DNA. D genes are given only for firm matches. Some rows have no size entry. The others give once, few or many, or a class for an expanded clone.

.	TRBV28	.	TRBJ1-5	CASSLWGDYSNQPQHF	TGTGCCAGCAGTTTATGGGGGGACTATAGCAATCAGCCCCAGCATTTT
.	TRBV4-1	TRBD1	TRBJ2-4	CASSQAITGGSKNIQYF	TGCGCCAGCAGCCAAGCGATCACAGGGGGATCCAAAAACATTCAGTACTTC
.	TRBV6-2/TRBV6-3	.	TRBJ1-6	CASSYSTLSPLHF	TGTGCCAGCAGTTACTCTACCCTATCACCCCTCCACTTT
.	TRBV7-9	.	TRBJ1-3	CASSLGTPGNTIYF	TGTGCCAGCAGCTTAGGGACGCCTGGAAACACCATATATTTT
.	TRBV9	.	TRBJ1-2	CASSSGQKFGYTF	TGTGCCAGCAGCTCAGGACAGAAGTTTGGGTACACCTTC
.	TRBV27	.	TRBJ1-1	CASSRGYQMNTEAFF	TGTGCCAGCAGTCGGGGGTACCAGATGAACACTGAAGCTTTCTTT
.	TRBV11-2	.	TRBJ1-1	CATRGRFSAFF	TGTGCCACCCGGGGGAGATTCTCTGCTTTCTTT
.	TRBV6-2/TRBV6-3	.	TRBJ1-1	CASSYGGTEAFF	TGTGCCAGCAGTTATGGAGGCACTGAAGCTTTCTTT
.	TRBV7-8	.	TRBJ1-3	CASSLAYTIYF	TGTGCCAGCAGCTTAGCGTACACCATATATTTT
.	TRBV4-3	.	TRBJ2-3	CASSRMRSTDTQYF	TGCGCCAGCAGCCGAATGAGGAGCACAGATACGCAGTATTTT
.	TRBV7-2	.	TRBJ1-5	CASSPEGGNNQPQHF	TGTGCCAGCAGCCCCGAGGGCGGAAACAATCAGCCCCAGCATTTT
.	TRBV18	.	TRBJ1-4	CASSPSRAGAGEKLFF	TGTGCCAGCTCACCATCTCGGGCAGGGGCTGGTGAAAAACTGTTTTTT
.	TRBV5-1	TRBD1	TRBJ2-2	CASSLGTGSTGELFF	TGCGCCAGCAGCTTGGGGACAGGGAGCACCGGGGAGCTGTTTTTT
.	TRBV4-1	TRBD2	TRBJ2-3	CASSQGTSGDSTDTQYF	TGCGCCAGCAGCCAAGGGACTAGCGGGGATAGCACAGATACGCAGTATTTT
.	TRBV30	.	TRBJ1-5	CAWSVDNNQPQHF	TGTGCCTGGAGTGTTGATAACAATCAGCCCCAGCATTTT
once	TRBV19	TRBD1	TRBJ1-1	CASSTGQGGREAFF	TGTGCCAGTAGTACGGGACAGGGAGGTAGGGAAGCTTTCTTT
.	TRBV28	TRBD1	TRBJ1-6	CASSLSSGQGYNSPLHF	TGTGCCAGCAGTTTATCCTCGGGACAGGGGTATAATTCACCCCTCCACTTT
.	TRBV6-5	TRBD1	TRBJ1-6	CATEAGGRGSPLHF	TGTGCCACCGAGGCAGGGGGACGAGGCTCACCCCTCCACTTT
.	TRBV7-9	.	TRBJ2-3	CASSNTDTQYF	TGTGCCAGCAGCAACACAGATACGCAGTATTTT
.	TRBV28	.	TRBJ1-3	CASSPGGSGNTIYF	TGTGCCAGCAGCCCCGGGGGGTCTGGAAACACCATATATTTT
.	TRBV7-2	TRBD1	TRBJ1-1	CASSPSWGTGYMNTEAFF	TGTGCCAGCAGCCCCTCCTGGGGGACAGGGTACATGAACACTGAAGCTTTCTTT
.	TRBV7-2	.	TRBJ2-7	CASSLDPGPGEQYF	TGTGCCAGCAGCTTAGATCCGGGGCCTGGCGAGCAGTACTTC
.	TRBV30	TRBD1	TRBJ1-2	CAWSVGAGGGYTF	TGTGCCTGGAGTGTAGGGGCAGGGGGCGGCTACACCTTC
few	TRBV27	TRBD1	TRBJ1-5	CASSSDPPGDSRNQPQHF	TGTGCCAGCAGTTCCGACCCCCCCGGGGACAGCCGAAATCAGCCCCAGCATTTT
.	TRBV7-3	.	TRBJ1-6	CASSLDNSPLHF	TGTGCCAGCAGCTTAGATAATTCACCCCTCCACTTT
.	TRBV27	.	TRBJ1-4	CASSLAPTEDEKLFF	TGTGCCAGCAGTTTGGCCCCGACGGAGGATGAAAAACTGTTTTTT
.	TRBV6-5	.	TRBJ1-5	CATTRGVGVYQPQHF	TGTGCCACCACCCGAGGGGTCGGGGTTTATCAGCCCCAGCATTTT
.	TRBV6-5	.	TRBJ1-1	CASEEGTTEAFF	TGTGCCAGCGAAGAAGGGACCACTGAAGCTTTCTTT
.	TRBV29-1	.	TRBJ1-2	CSVVAGTSYGYTF	TGCAGCGTTGTCGCAGGGACTTCCTATGGCTACACCTTC